These 32 T cell receptor beta chains were sequenced from one sample in a study of T cell responses to AZD1222 COVID-19 vaccine. Assay: immunoSEQ multiplex PCR; the TCRdb copy retains only in-frame clones and omits some. The sample lists approximately 150,000 clones; 80% to 95% were seen once. This specimen consisted of peripheral blood, obtained on day 0 of AZD1222 vaccination. The receptors shown here come from an adult in good health.

The rearrangement joins TRBV5-4 to TRBJ2-5; D could derive from TRBD1 or TRBD2 (5 bases each). Trimming removed 5 bases from V and 5 bases from J, with 16 bases in between. This CDR3 region has 14 residues. Germline V gene data show CDR1 as SGHNT and CDR2 as YYREEE (reference sequence). The CDR3 DNA is TGTGCCAGCAGTTCCCAGAGGGCAGGGGAGACCCAGTACTTC. Translation: CASSSQRAGETQYF.

J is TRBJ2-1 and V is TRBV5-1, with 10 positions matching TRBD1. The germline gives CDR1 SGHRS, CDR2 YFSETQ. The CDR3 runs to 14 residues. After removal of 3 bases from V and 6 bases from J, the junction contained 3 bases not matched to a gene. This chain's CDR3 is CASSSDRGSNEQFF. CDR3 nucleotides: TGCGCCAGCAGCTCGGACAGGGGGAGCAATGAGCAGTTCTTC.

The CDR3 spells CASSSSGSSTDTQYF. The CDR3 nucleotides are TGTGCCAGCTCCTCTAGCGGGAGTTCTACAGATACGCAGTATTTT. The chain couples TRBV5-4 to TRBJ2-3, with TRBD2 identical over 10 bases. J was trimmed by 3 bases and V by 7 bases; bases with no gene match: 8. Germline-derived CDR1 and CDR2 are SGHNT and YYREEE (reference sequence). The CDR3 is 15 residues long.

The gene calls are TRBV19 and TRBJ2-1, with 10 bases matching TRBD2. With V trimmed by 4 bases and J by 5 bases, 8 bases remained unmatched. Germline loops: CDR1 LNHDA, CDR2 SQIVND (reference sequence). The CDR3 covers 16 residues. This CDR3 reads CASSRTGTSDHNEQFF. The CDR3 bases are TGTGCCAGTAGTAGGACCGGGACTAGCGACCACAATGAGCAGTTCTTC. The variable domain in full, completed from reference TRBV19 and TRBJ2-1, reads DGGITQSPKYLFRKEGQNVTLSCEQNLNHDAMYWYRQDPGQGLRLIYYSQIVNDFQKGDIAEGYSVSREKKESFPLTVTSAQKNPTAFYLCASSRTGTSDHNEQFFGPGTRLTVL.

The rearrangement uses TRBV19 and TRBJ1-1, with D tentatively TRBD1 (5 bases). There are 16 residues in the CDR3. Between the trimmed V and J ends, which lost 5 bases and 0 bases, there was a span of 16 bases. The germline CDR1 and CDR2 sequences are LNHDA and SQIVND (reference sequence). In nucleotides, the CDR3 is TGTGCCAGTAGTGATCGACAGAGGGGCATGAACACTGAAGCTTTCTTT. Translated, it gives CASSDRQRGMNTEAFF.

This sequence joins TRBV6-6 and TRBJ1-1; D uncertain. The germline CDR1 and CDR2 sequences are MNHNY and SVGAGI (reference sequence). V lost 0 bases and J 3 bases, leaving 8 bases between the germline ends. This CDR3 has 14 amino acids. The CDR3: CASSYSFRDTEAFF. CDR3 in DNA: TGTGCCAGCAGTTACTCTTTCCGTGACACTGAAGCTTTCTTT.

V usage is TRBV7-6 and J usage is TRBJ2-3; 9 positions agree with TRBD1. Trimming removed 3 bases from V and 1 base from J; junction bases left unmatched: 2. Germline values: CDR1 SGHVS, CDR2 FNYEAQ. The CDR3 is 15 residues long. CDR3 in amino acids: CASSLRTGGTDTQYF. CDR3 DNA: TGTGCCAGCAGCTTGCGGACAGGGGGCACAGATACGCAGTATTTT.

This chain connects TRBV4-1 to TRBJ1-6; the match to TRBD1 covers 8 bases. Germline-derived CDR1 and CDR2 are MGHRA and YSYEKL. The length of the CDR3 is 18 residues. The V segment lost 1 base and the J segment 5 bases; nucleotides outside the gene matches: 10. CDR3 DNA sequence: TGCGCCAGCAGCCAAGTTGAGACAGGGGACTATAATAATTCACCCCTCCACTTT. It yields the protein CASSQVETGDYNNSPLHF.

V is TRBV6-1 and J is TRBJ1-2, with D perhaps TRBD1 (5 bases). The germline CDR1 and CDR2 sequences are MNHNS and SASEGT. The CDR3 is 20 amino acids. Trimming removed 1 base from V and 4 bases from J, with 28 bases in between. The CDR3 loop is CASSEVRGGQPLSPVYGYTF. CDR3 bases: TGTGCCAGCAGTGAAGTTAGGGGAGGGCAGCCTCTGTCCCCAGTCTATGGCTACACCTTC.

This clone was recorded a few times. The chain recombines TRBV5-1 with TRBJ2-2; 8 bases align to TRBD1. The V gene's germline CDR1 is SGHRS and CDR2 YFSETQ. The CDR3 has 15 residues. Trimming took 4 bases from V and 6 from J; bases not matched to a gene: 8. The chain's CDR3 is CASSQGQDLAGELFF. CDR3 sequence (DNA): TGCGCCAGCAGCCAGGGACAGGATTTGGCCGGGGAGCTGTTTTTT.

The chain combines TRBV25-1 with TRBJ2-5; D ambiguous. Trimming shortened V by 5 bases and J by 5 bases, and 6 bases separated the two germline ends. The CDR3 has 11 amino acids. The germline gives CDR1 MGHDK, CDR2 SYGVNS. The DNA of the CDR3 is TGTGCCAGCAGTACCTTGGAGACCCAGTACTTC. This encodes CASSTLETQYF. Combining the CDR3 with reference TRBV25-1 and TRBJ2-5 gives the whole variable domain EADIYQTPRYLVIGTGKKITLECSQTMGHDKMYWYQQDPGMELHLIHYSYGVNSTEKGDLSSESTVSRIRTEHFPLTLESARPSHTSQYLCASSTLETQYFGPGTRLLVL.

This rearrangement joins TRBV6-1 to TRBJ1-1, with D hard to call. Trimming pared 3 bases from V and 0 bases from J, leaving 14 bases between. CDR1 is MNHNS and CDR2 is SASEGT in the germline V gene. The CDR3 contains 16 residues. DNA for the CDR3: TGTGCCAGCAGTGACCTGGGAGCGACTTTGAACACTGAAGCTTTCTTT. Amino acid sequence: CASSDLGATLNTEAFF.

This chain links TRBV28 with TRBJ1-5, with 7 bases identical to TRBD1. Germline CDR1 is MDHEN and CDR2 is SYDVKM. The CDR3 extends over 15 amino acids. V shed 1 base, J shed 3 bases, and the junction held 3 bases outside the gene matches. In DNA, the CDR3 is TGTGCCAGCAGTTTATTACAGGGGAACAATCAGCCCCAGCATTTT. It is translated as CASSLLQGNNQPQHF.

The V gene is TRBV2, the J gene TRBJ2-3; D remains ambiguous. Between the trimmed V and J ends, which lost 4 bases and 0 bases, there was a span of 5 bases. This CDR3 is 13 amino acids long. Germline V lookup: CDR1 SNHLY, CDR2 FYNNEI. Here the CDR3 DNA reads TGTGCCAGCAGTGTAAGCAGCACAGATACGCAGTATTTT. It codes for CASSVSSTDTQYF.

The chain is built from TRBV28 and TRBJ1-2, with TRBD1 matching over 10 bases. The germline V gene encodes CDR1 MDHEN and CDR2 SYDVKM. CDR3 length: 15 amino acids. V gave up 2 bases and J gave up 2 bases; unmatched junction bases: 2. The CDR3 DNA is TGTGCCAGCAGTTTAGGGACAGGGGTAAACTATGGCTACACCTTC. Translating gives CASSLGTGVNYGYTF.

A single count supports this clone. The chain is built from TRBV4-1 and TRBJ1-1, with TRBD1 as a possible D gene (5 bases). V was trimmed by 0 bases and J by 6 bases, leaving 14 bases between them. Per germline, CDR1 MGHRA and CDR2 YSYEKL. There are 15 residues in the CDR3. The CDR3 coding sequence is TGCGCCAGCAGCCAAGATTTTACAGGTGCATCTGAAGCTTTCTTT. Residues: CASSQDFTGASEAFF.

The chain joins TRBV2 to TRBJ2-3; D gene uncertain. The CDR3 is 16 amino acids. Germline values: CDR1 SNHLY, CDR2 FYNNEI. Trimming removed 4 bases from V and 0 bases from J, with 14 bases in between. CDR3: CASSVPLVLSTDTQYF. In DNA form, the CDR3 reads TGTGCCAGCAGTGTGCCCCTGGTGCTCAGCACAGATACGCAGTATTTT.

The table lists this clone with a count of one. The chain is built from TRBV28 and TRBJ2-2; 10 nucleotides line up with TRBD2. V dropped 7 bases and J dropped 5; count of bases not matched to a gene: 7. The CDR3 extends over 15 amino acids. The germline V gene has CDR1 MDHEN and CDR2 SYDVKM. Here the CDR3 DNA reads TGTGCCAGCACCCATAATAGCGGGAGGACCGGGGAGCTGTTTTTT. Its protein product is CASTHNSGRTGELFF.

The gene calls are TRBV24-1 and TRBJ2-1; D may correspond to TRBD1 or TRBD2 (5 bases each). V was cut by 0 bases and J by 9 bases, with 8 bases left in between. CDR1 is KGHDR and CDR2 is SFDVKD in the germline V gene. This CDR3 has 13 amino acids. The CDR3 DNA is TGTGCCACCAGTGATTTGCAGGGACGTGAGCAGTTCTTC. The encoded protein is CATSDLQGREQFF.

V is TRBV6-1 and J is TRBJ2-6; D gene unclear. This CDR3 region has 15 residues. Trimming left V 3 bases short and J 0 bases short, with 6 bases between. Germline CDR1 reads MNHNS; CDR2 reads SASEGT. CDR3 nucleotide sequence: TGTGCCAGCAGTGAGACAAGCTCTGGGGCCAACGTCCTGACTTTC. Translating it yields CASSETSSGANVLTF.

The V call is TRBV2, the J call TRBJ2-7; perhaps TRBD2 as D (5 bases). The CDR3 extends over 11 amino acids. Germline V gives CDR1 SNHLY, CDR2 FYNNEI. V lost 5 bases to trimming and J lost 5 bases, with 7 bases between them. Written as DNA, the CDR3 is TGTGCCAGCAGTCCTAGCCACGAGCAGTACTTC. Protein sequence: CASSPSHEQYF. Filled out from reference TRBV2 and TRBJ2-7, the complete variable domain reads EPEVTQTPSHQVTQMGQEVILRCVPISNHLYFYWYRQILGQKVEFLVSFYNNEISEKSEIFDDQFSVERPDGSNFTLKIRSTKLEDSAMYFCASSPSHEQYFGPGTRLTVT.

The rearrangement joins TRBV5-8 to TRBJ1-1; D not certain. This CDR3 spans 16 amino acids. Trimming removed 4 bases from V and 1 base from J, with 17 bases in between. The germline V gene encodes CDR1 SGHTS and CDR2 YDEGEE. CDR3 coding DNA: TGTGCCAGCAGCCTCGGATCAAAAGAGGAGAACACTGAAGCTTTCTTT. Amino acid sequence: CASSLGSKEENTEAFF.

The V gene is TRBV6-5, the J gene TRBJ2-1; D uncertain. V gave up 0 bases and J gave up 9 bases, with 9 bases separating them. CDR1 MNHEY and CDR2 SVGAGI come from the germline V gene. This CDR3 spans 13 amino acids. In nucleotides, the CDR3 is TGTGCCAGCAGTTACTCGGTTTTCGGTGAGCAGTTCTTC. Residues: CASSYSVFGEQFF.

V is TRBV3-1 (or the pseudogene TRBV3-2) and J is TRBJ1-3; D is uncertain. Germline V gene data show CDR1 as LGHDT and CDR2 as YNNKEL (reference sequence). V was cut by 5 bases and J by 0 bases, with 11 bases left in between. The CDR3 covers 15 residues. The CDR3 DNA follows: TGTGCCAGCAGCTCTCGGGTCATCTCTGGAAACACCATATATTTT. It translates to CASSSRVISGNTIYF.

This clone was detected only once. The V call is TRBV4-3, the J call TRBJ2-7; TRBD1 matches at 10 bases. CDR1 and CDR2 (germline): LGHNA, YSLEER. The ends lost 3 bases at V and 1 base at J; junction bases unmatched: 3. The CDR3 contains 15 residues. The CDR3 nucleotides read TGCGCCAGCAGCCATAGGACAGGGGGATCCTACGAGCAGTACTTC. Residues: CASSHRTGGSYEQYF.

This chain links TRBV6-1 with TRBJ2-3; 8 bases line up with TRBD1. The junction had 3 bases not matched to a gene; V was cut back by 1 base and J by 0 bases. This CDR3 contains 16 residues. CDR1 and CDR2 from the germline V gene are MNHNS and SASEGT. CDR3: CASSEVGTGSTDTQYF. The CDR3 coding sequence is TGTGCCAGCAGTGAAGTAGGGACAGGTAGCACAGATACGCAGTATTTT.

The chain is built from TRBV6-4 and TRBJ2-6; unclear D gene. Trimming stripped 4 bases from V and 1 base from J, with 8 bases between. Germline CDR1 is MRHNA and CDR2 is SNTAGT. The CDR3 covers 15 residues. CDR3 region: CASSADRSGANVLTF. CDR3 DNA sequence: TGTGCCAGCAGTGCCGATCGATCTGGGGCCAACGTCCTGACTTTC.

V and J are TRBV6-5 and TRBJ1-5; a possible D gene is TRBD1 (5 bases). V lost 2 bases and J 6 bases, leaving 11 bases between the germline ends. The CDR3 has 14 amino acids. CDR1 is MNHEY and CDR2 is SVGAGI in the germline V gene. The CDR3 here is CASSYGGEGQPQHF. DNA of the CDR3: TGTGCCAGCAGTTACGGGGGGGAAGGTCAGCCCCAGCATTTT.

The chain combines TRBV10-3 with TRBJ2-7, with 14 bases matching TRBD2. The V segment lost 10 bases and the J segment 5 bases; nucleotides outside the gene matches: 4. Germline CDR1 reads ENHRY; CDR2 reads SYGVKD. This CDR3 contains 13 residues. DNA of the CDR3: TGTGCCACTGGGACTAGCGGGAGAGACGAGCAGTACTTC. The encoded protein is CATGTSGRDEQYF.

This chain links TRBV27 with TRBJ2-4; 8 bases line up with TRBD1. Germline lookup yields CDR1 MNHEY and CDR2 SMNVEV (reference sequence). The CDR3 sequence is 15 residues long. With 6 bases clipped from V and 0 bases from J, the junction kept 4 bases outside the gene matches. The CDR3 DNA reads TGTGCCAGCAGGGGACAGGCCGGAGCCAAAAACATTCAGTACTTC. It yields the protein CASRGQAGAKNIQYF.

The rearrangement uses TRBV10-1 and TRBJ2-7; D not resolved. The CDR3 is 13 amino acids. From germline, CDR1 is WNHNN and CDR2 SYGVQD (reference sequence). The germline V and J ends were trimmed by 6 bases and 6 bases, with 15 bases remaining between them. The DNA of the CDR3 is TGCGCCAGCAGCGTAGGGATGGAGCGCGAGCAGTACTTC. It translates to CASSVGMEREQYF.

The chain links TRBV9 to TRBJ2-7, with D possibly being TRBD1 (6 bases). Trimming left V 3 bases short and J 2 bases short, with 12 bases between. This CDR3 has 14 residues. The germline CDR1 and CDR2 sequences are SGDLS and YYNGEE. DNA of the CDR3: TGTGCCAGCAGCGCCCAGACAGGCACCTACGAGCAGTACTTC. Translating gives CASSAQTGTYEQYF.